This T cell receptor (beta chain) is from a study of blood T cell repertoires in COVID-19. Looking at the study overall: Sites across the United States, Italy and Spain contributed samples from acute and convalescent COVID-19. The analysed material was cDNA or gDNA that came from T cells, B-cell-depleted T cells, or PBMCs.

The V gene's germline CDR1 is MNHEY and CDR2 SMNVEV (reference sequence). The CDR3 extends over 14 amino acids. Trimming removed 0 bases at V and 4 bases at J, with 9 bases between. Sequencing used immunoSEQ multiplex PCR; TCRdb keeps in-frame clones, though not all of them. The data contain approximately 230,000 clones, roughly 80% of them seen just once; the ten biggest clones take up 7.5% to 10%. V gene TRBV27 combines with J gene TRBJ1-2; D may be TRBD1 (5 bases). Sequencing used peripheral blood. This TCR derives from an elderly man with acute or convalescent COVID-19. For the CDR3, the DNA is TGTGCCAGCAGTTTATCGGCAGGGATCTATGGCTACACCTTC. Encoded protein: CASSLSAGIYGYTF.